One and the same sample provided the 4 T cell receptor beta chains below, sequenced in a study of OX40 agonist ivuxolimab in advanced cancers. The method was immunoSEQ multiplex PCR; TCRdb's version includes in-frame clones alone and lacks a portion of them. The repertoire holds roughly 86,000 clones, roughly 90% seen once, with 1.1% in the top ten. Sample: CD4+ or CD8+ T cells sorted from blood, taken in a trial of the OX40 agonist ivuxolimab. These receptors originate from an adult with an advanced solid tumor such as melanoma, head and neck, liver or kidney cancer.

The chain employs TRBV9 and TRBJ2-3; D is perhaps TRBD1 or TRBD2 (6 bases each). The CDR3 covers 13 residues. From germline, CDR1 is SGDLS and CDR2 YYNGEE. V was clipped by 4 bases and J by 8 bases, with 14 bases between them. Here the CDR3 reads CASSPSQGGTQYF. For the CDR3, the DNA is TGTGCCAGCAGCCCCTCACAGGGAGGTACGCAGTATTTT.

The V and J genes are TRBV5-6 and TRBJ2-7; 10 bases map to TRBD1. Trimming took 7 bases from V and 3 from J; bases not matched to a gene: 4. In germline, CDR1 is SGHDT, CDR2 YYEEEE. This CDR3 contains 13 residues. DNA of the CDR3: TGTGCCAGCGGTCGGACAGGGGGCTACGAGCAGTACTTC. Its protein product is CASGRTGGYEQYF.

This chain links TRBV19 with TRBJ2-7; 7 positions match TRBD1. This CDR3 is built from 11 residues. Germline V lookup: CDR1 LNHDA, CDR2 SQIVND (reference sequence). V lost 6 bases and J lost 5; bases outside the gene matches: 1. The CDR3 protein is CASRRGHEQYF. The CDR3 DNA reads TGTGCCAGTAGGAGGGGGCACGAGCAGTACTTC.

This chain uses TRBV7-9 with TRBJ2-1, with TRBD2 matching over 11 bases. The V and J ends lost 8 bases and 0 bases, in that order; junction bases with no gene match: 9. The CDR3 is 17 residues long. The germline V gene encodes CDR1 SEHNR and CDR2 FQNEAQ (reference sequence). The CDR3 DNA is TGTGCCAGCGAGGGACTAGCGGTTGTGAGCTCCTACAATGAGCAGTTCTTC. As protein: CASEGLAVVSSYNEQFF.